This T cell receptor (beta chain) was profiled in a study of CD8 T cells in ankylosing spondylitis. The study's findings and limits: A motif in TCR beta, a set of under 10 highly homologous variants, appeared characteristic of ankylosing spondylitis blood.

This clonotype was observed many times. Its antigen remains unidentified. MiXCR, run by TCRdb on the 5' RACE reads, gives a single entry per CDR3 protein. The table has more than 500,000 distinct CDR3 sequences, 5.3% seen once. Germline V gives CDR1 DFQATT, CDR2 SNEGSKA (reference sequence). The CDR3 is 14 residues long. With 6 bases clipped from V and 1 base from J, the junction kept 5 bases outside the gene matches. Sequencing was done on a sample of blood, either unsorted or a sorted T cell fraction (not recorded which). The receptor was isolated from a male donor with ankylosing spondylitis. V is TRBV20-1 and J is TRBJ2-7; 11 bases match TRBD2. The CDR3 loop reads CSAIGTSGSYEQYF. Written as DNA, the CDR3 is TGCAGTGCGATCGGGACTAGCGGATCCTACGAGCAGTACTTC.